The clone carrying this TCR beta chain was found a few times. TCRdb reanalysed the PCR reads using MiXCR and keeps one entry per CDR3 protein. The data contain about 630,000 distinct CDR3 sequences, about 25% of them singletons. This sample was included in a study of molecular identifiers for immune sequencing clone quantification. Study at large: For replicates, RNA isolated from approximately 22,000 or 94,000 naive CD8 cells was divided into five portions, of which four were sequenced.

The germline gives CDR1 SQVTM, CDR2 ANQGSEA. The CDR3 runs to 14 residues. Deletions cut 7 bases from V and 2 bases from J, with 18 bases between. When naive CD8 T cells were sorted, they were gated as CD8+CD4-CCR7+CD45RA+. The chain uses TRBV29-1 and TRBJ2-7; perhaps TRBD1 as D (6 bases). Sequences were obtained from naive CD8+ T cells from blood, with Jurkat cell RNA spiked in. Subset here: FACS-sorted CD8+CD4-CCR7+CD45RA+ naive T cells. This receptor was obtained from a human donor in good health. Some libraries in this study had Jurkat cell RNA spiked in. This CDR3 is CSGLGGQNTYEQYF. The CDR3 DNA reads as TGCAGCGGGCTTGGCGGACAGAACACCTACGAGCAGTACTTC.